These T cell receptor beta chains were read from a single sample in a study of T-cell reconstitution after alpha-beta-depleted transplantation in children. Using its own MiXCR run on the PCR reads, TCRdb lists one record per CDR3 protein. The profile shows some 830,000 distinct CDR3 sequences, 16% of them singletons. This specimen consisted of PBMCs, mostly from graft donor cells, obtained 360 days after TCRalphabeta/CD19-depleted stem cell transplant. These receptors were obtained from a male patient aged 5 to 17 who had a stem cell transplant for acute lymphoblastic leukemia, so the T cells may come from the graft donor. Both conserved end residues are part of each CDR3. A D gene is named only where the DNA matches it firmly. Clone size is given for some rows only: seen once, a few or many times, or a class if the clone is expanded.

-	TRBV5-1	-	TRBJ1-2	CASSFTLIQGVSYGYTF	TGCGCCAGCAGCTTCACCCTCATTCAGGGAGTAAGCTATGGCTACACCTTC
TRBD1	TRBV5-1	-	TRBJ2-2	CASRPTGTENTGELFF	TGCGCCAGCAGACCAACCGGGACAGAGAACACCGGGGAGCTGTTTTTT
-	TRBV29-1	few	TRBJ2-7	CSVEAGGGHYEQYF	TGCAGCGTTGAAGCAGGAGGAGGGCACTACGAGCAGTACTTC
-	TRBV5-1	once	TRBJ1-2	CASSLRAPGRLDYGYTF	TGCGCCAGCAGCCTGAGGGCCCCCGGGAGGCTTGACTATGGCTACACCTTC
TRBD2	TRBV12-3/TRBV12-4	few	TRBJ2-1	CASTPAGRERNEQFF	TGTGCCAGCACCCCTGCCGGGCGGGAGCGAAATGAGCAGTTCTTC
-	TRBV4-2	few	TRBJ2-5	CASSQSLVKPWAQYF	TGTGCCAGCAGCCAATCTCTGGTGAAACCGTGGGCCCAGTACTTC
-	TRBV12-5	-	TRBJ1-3	CASGSVSQVFNTIYF	TGTGCTAGTGGTTCCGTCTCGCAGGTCTTTAACACCATATATTTT
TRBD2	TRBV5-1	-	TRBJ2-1	CASRRRTSGTIRYEQFF	TGCGCCAGCAGGAGAAGGACTAGCGGGACGATACGGTATGAGCAGTTCTTC
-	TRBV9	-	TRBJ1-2	CASSVEDRPRTYGYTF	TGTGCCAGCAGCGTAGAGGACCGGCCCCGCACCTATGGCTACACCTTC
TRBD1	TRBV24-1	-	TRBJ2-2	CATSDPGTGSGELFF	TGTGCCACCAGTGATCCCGGGACAGGGTCCGGGGAGCTGTTTTTT
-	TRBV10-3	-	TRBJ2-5	CAISVGGIQETQYF	TGTGCCATCAGTGTAGGAGGGATCCAAGAGACCCAGTACTTC
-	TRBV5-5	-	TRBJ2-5	CASSHGRGTTQGETQYF	TGTGCCAGCAGCCATGGTAGGGGGACCACTCAGGGGGAGACCCAGTACTTC
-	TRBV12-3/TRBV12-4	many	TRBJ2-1	CASSLNPTGNNEQFF	TGTGCCAGCAGTTTAAATCCCACAGGGAACAATGAGCAGTTCTTC
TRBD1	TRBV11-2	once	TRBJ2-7	CASSYPGTASYEQYF	TGTGCCAGCAGTTATCCCGGGACAGCGTCCTACGAGCAGTACTTC
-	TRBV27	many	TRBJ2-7	CASSSIEGINEQYF	TGTGCCAGCAGTTCCATAGAGGGGATTAACGAGCAGTACTTC
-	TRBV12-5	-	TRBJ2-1	CASGSSGTADNEQFF	TGTGCTAGTGGTTCATCCGGGACGGCAGATAATGAGCAGTTCTTC
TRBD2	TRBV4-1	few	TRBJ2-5	CASSQERGTSVHETQYF	TGCGCCAGCAGCCAAGAAAGGGGAACTAGCGTCCATGAGACCCAGTACTTC
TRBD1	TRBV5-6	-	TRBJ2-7	CASSKTGTGYEQYF	TGTGCCAGCAGCAAAACCGGGACAGGCTACGAGCAGTACTTC
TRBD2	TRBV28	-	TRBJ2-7	CATNLPSGGERYEQYF	TGTGCCACCAACCTTCCTTCGGGAGGGGAGAGGTACGAGCAGTACTTC
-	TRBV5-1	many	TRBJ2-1	CASSPTLRVPNEQFF	TGCGCCAGCAGCCCGACATTACGCGTCCCCAATGAGCAGTTCTTC
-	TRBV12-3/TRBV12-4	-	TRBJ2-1	CASSTGLPSGKEQFF	TGTGCCAGCAGTACTGGCCTACCCTCGGGTAAGGAGCAGTTCTTC
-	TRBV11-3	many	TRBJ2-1	CASSLGLGRGDEQFF	TGTGCCAGCAGCTTAGGTTTAGGTAGAGGGGATGAGCAGTTCTTC
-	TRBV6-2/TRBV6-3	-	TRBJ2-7	CASSYDYPHEQYF	TGTGCCAGCAGTTACGACTACCCGCACGAGCAGTACTTC
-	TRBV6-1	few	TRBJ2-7	CASSEFRDDPYEQCF	TGTGCCAGCAGTGAATTTAGGGACGATCCCTACGAGCAGTGCTTC
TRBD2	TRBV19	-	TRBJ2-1	CASSIGKAGHNEQFF	TGTGCCAGTAGTATAGGGAAAGCGGGGCATAATGAGCAGTTCTTC
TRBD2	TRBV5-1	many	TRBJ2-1	CASSQRRGLANEQFF	TGCGCCAGCAGCCAACGCCGGGGACTAGCTAATGAGCAGTTCTTC
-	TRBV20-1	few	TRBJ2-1	CSAGPYNEQFF	TGCAGTGCCGGACCTTACAATGAGCAGTTCTTC
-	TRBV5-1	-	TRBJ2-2	CASSWGSDTGELFF	TGCGCCAGCAGCTGGGGGTCGGACACCGGGGAGCTGTTTTTT
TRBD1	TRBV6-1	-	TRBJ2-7	CASSLLQGAIGEQYF	TGTGCCAGCAGCCTCTTACAGGGGGCAATCGGAGAGCAGTACTTC
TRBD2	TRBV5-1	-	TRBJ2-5	CASSLSGRTAGIETQYF	TGCGCCAGCAGCCTTAGCGGGAGGACCGCAGGAATAGAGACCCAGTACTTC
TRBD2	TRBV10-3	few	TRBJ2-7	CAISVPSGSNVPEVNYEQYF	TGTGCCATCAGTGTGCCTAGCGGGAGTAATGTCCCGGAAGTCAACTACGAGCAGTACTTC
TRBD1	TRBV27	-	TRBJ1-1	CASSFSRGLYTEAFF	TGTGCCAGCAGTTTCTCCAGGGGGCTGTACACTGAAGCTTTCTTT
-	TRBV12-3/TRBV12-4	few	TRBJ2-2	CASSPLATRSGELFF	TGTGCCAGCAGCCCACTTGCGACTAGGTCCGGGGAGCTGTTTTTT
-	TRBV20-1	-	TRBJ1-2	CSAPPLGISNYGYTF	TGCAGTGCTCCACCTCTGGGGATTTCTAACTATGGCTACACCTTC
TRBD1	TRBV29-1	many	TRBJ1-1	CSVTTGANTEAFF	TGCAGCGTAACGACAGGGGCGAACACTGAAGCTTTCTTT
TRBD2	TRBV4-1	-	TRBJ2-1	CASSQPREGLDNEQFF	TGCGCCAGCAGCCAGCCGCGGGAGGGCCTCGACAATGAGCAGTTCTTC
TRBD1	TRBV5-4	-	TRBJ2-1	CASSPTAGTGGNNEQFF	TGTGCCAGCAGCCCTACCGCCGGGACAGGGGGCAACAATGAGCAGTTCTTC
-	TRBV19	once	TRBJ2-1	CASSTLVREQFF	TGTGCCAGTAGTACCTTGGTCCGTGAGCAGTTCTTC
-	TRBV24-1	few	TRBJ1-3	CATSDFKSSSGNTIYF	TGTGCCACCAGTGATTTCAAGTCGAGCTCTGGAAACACCATATATTTT
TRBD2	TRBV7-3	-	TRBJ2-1	CASSLGLAGTNVQFF	TGTGCCAGCAGCTTGGGACTAGCGGGAACGAATGTGCAGTTCTTC
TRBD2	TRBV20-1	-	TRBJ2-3	CSAPRPTSGRALGTQYF	TGCAGTGCTCCAAGGCCGACTAGCGGGAGGGCCTTAGGTACGCAGTATTTT
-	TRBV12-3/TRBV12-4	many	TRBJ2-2	CASSPTSAGELFF	TGTGCCAGCAGCCCAACTAGTGCCGGGGAGCTGTTTTTT
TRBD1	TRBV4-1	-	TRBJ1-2	CASSQDGQGRIYGYTF	TGCGCCAGCAGCCAAGATGGACAGGGTCGGATCTATGGCTACACCTTC
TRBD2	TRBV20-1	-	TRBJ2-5	CSARWGGWGETQYF	TGCAGTGCTAGATGGGGAGGGTGGGGAGAGACCCAGTACTTC
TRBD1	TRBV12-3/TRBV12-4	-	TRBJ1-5	CASSPGQGGKGNQPQHF	TGTGCCAGCAGTCCGGGACAGGGAGGTAAGGGCAATCAGCCCCAGCATTTT
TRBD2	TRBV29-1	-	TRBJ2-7	CSVSTGGPYYEQYF	TGCAGCGTTTCGACGGGAGGGCCTTACTACGAGCAGTACTTC
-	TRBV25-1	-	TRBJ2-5	CASSEWGQETQYF	TGTGCCAGCAGTGAATGGGGACAAGAGACCCAGTACTTC
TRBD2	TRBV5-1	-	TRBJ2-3	CASSAGSSGATDTQYF	TGCGCCAGCAGCGCAGGTTCTAGCGGGGCCACAGATACGCAGTATTTT
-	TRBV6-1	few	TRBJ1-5	CASSRGLDINQPQHF	TGTGCCAGCAGTAGGGGACTGGACATCAATCAGCCCCAGCATTTT